This TCR beta chain was sequenced for a study of OX40 agonist ivuxolimab in advanced cancers. Study-wide context: Ivuxolimab, which targeted the costimulatory receptor OX40 (CD134), was an agonistic, fully human IgG2 monoclonal antibody. Of the roughly 52 patients in dose escalation, around 19 had hepatocellular carcinoma, around 15 had melanoma, 9 had renal cell carcinoma and 9 had head and neck cancer. Peripheral TCRbeta sequencing was intended to test whether TCR sequence diversity was altered and clonal T-cell expansion was caused by ivuxolimab. Intravenous ivuxolimab was administered to patients every 2 weeks at six dose levels: 0.01, 0.1, 0.3, 1.5, 3 and 10 mg/kg. The paper describes the monotherapy dose-escalation part (N of about 54 patients) of the phase I trial of ivuxolimab. Patients were allowed to have had prior anti-PD-1, anti-PD-L1 or anti-CTLA-4 therapy, and 30% to 50% of the dose-escalation patients had previously received checkpoint inhibitors. In the dose-escalation cohort, roughly 80% of patients were male, and the mean age was about 55 years, with a range of 23 to 79. Partial responses occurred in three dose-escalation patients, of whom one had hepatocellular carcinoma and two had cutaneous melanoma. Study-level results and caveats: After ivuxolimab, expanded clones were on average more numerous among CD8+ T cells than among CD4+ T cells. Low levels of normalized T-cell clonal expansion were also shown by some nonresponding patients. Partial responders in the 0.1-3.0 mg/kg groups had among the lowest normalized peripheral clonal expansion, especially among CD8+ T cells. The antigen specificity of the peripheral T cells that underwent clonal expansion was not determined. At doses of 0.1 to 3.0 mg/kg, clonal expansion of both CD4+ and CD8+ T cells in blood was seen between baseline and week 6.

This clone occurred once. It lacks a known antigen. Per-nucleotide qualities are absent, and no much larger clonotype sits a single base away. Genomic DNA was isolated from the sorted cells so that the TCRbeta CDR3 region could be sequenced. The immunoSEQ Assay was used to sequence the TCRbeta CDR3 regions. TCRdb retrieved this table from immuneACCESS and kept in-frame rearrangements only. Not all clones are present; in checked studies, unresolved V genes account for under half, and no reason is known for the remainder. The table for this sample lists about 43,000 clones; 75% to 90% of them were counted only once. Under 40% of the sample rests with the top ten. Patients with a history of autoimmune disease or receiving systemic immunosuppression were excluded from the trial. Peripheral blood for TCR sequencing was collected from all dose cohorts at baseline, on cycle 4 day 1, and on cycle 7 day 1. Samples were obtained from an open-label, multicenter, first-in-human phase I dose-escalation trial of ivuxolimab. The trial enrolled adults with locally advanced or metastatic head and neck squamous cell, hepatocellular, melanoma or renal cell carcinoma. Before TCR sequencing, CD4+ T cells and CD8+ T cells were sorted from peripheral blood as separate populations.

Taken from the germline V gene, the CDR1 and CDR2 loops are SGHRS and YFSETQ. Inclusive of the bounding cysteine and phenylalanine, the CDR3 is 13 residues long. CDR3 DNA only is kept here, 39 bases in frame from base 1. Cut back by 2 bases and 2 bases, the V and J ends lie 7 bases apart. This receptor was taken from an adult with an advanced solid tumor such as melanoma, head and neck, liver or kidney cancer. In this chain, TRBV5-1 is recombined with TRBJ1-1; confidence is insufficient to name the D gene. The sequencing here drew on CD4+ or CD8+ T cells sorted from blood, taken in a trial of the OX40 agonist ivuxolimab. The bases are TGCGCCAGCAGCTTTGACACTAACACTGAAGCTTTCTTT. Its protein reads: CASSFDTNTEAFF.